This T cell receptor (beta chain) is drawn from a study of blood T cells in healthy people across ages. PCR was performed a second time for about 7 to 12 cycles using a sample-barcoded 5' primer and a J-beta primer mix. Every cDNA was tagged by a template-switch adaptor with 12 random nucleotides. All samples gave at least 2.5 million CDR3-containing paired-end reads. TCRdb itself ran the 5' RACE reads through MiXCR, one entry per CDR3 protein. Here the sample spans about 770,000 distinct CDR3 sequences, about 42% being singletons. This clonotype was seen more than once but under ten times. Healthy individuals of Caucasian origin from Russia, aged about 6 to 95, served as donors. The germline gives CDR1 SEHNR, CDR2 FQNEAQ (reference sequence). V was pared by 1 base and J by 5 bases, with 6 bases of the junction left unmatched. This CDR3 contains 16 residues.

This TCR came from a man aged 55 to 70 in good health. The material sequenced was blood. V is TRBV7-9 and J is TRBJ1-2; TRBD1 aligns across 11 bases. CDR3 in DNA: TGTGCCAGCAGCTTAGACCCCGGGACAGGGGGTTATGGCTACACCTTC. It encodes CASSLDPGTGGYGYTF.